The clone carrying this T cell receptor (beta chain) was seen repeatedly, ten times or more. Unique molecular identifiers were built into the TCRbeta library. TCRdb fed the PCR reads into MiXCR, producing one record per CDR3 protein. The sample has hundreds of thousands of distinct CDR3 sequences, about 12% seen once. With 0 bases removed from V and 2 bases from J, the gap between germline ends came to 10 bases. CDR1 is SGHDT and CDR2 is YYEEEE in the germline V gene. The CDR3 runs to 15 residues. This entry belongs to a study of T-cell reconstitution after alpha-beta-depleted transplantation in children.

The clonotype originates from a human donor who donated a stem cell graft to a child with acute lymphoblastic leukemia. Sequenced material: PBMCs from the stem cell graft donor, taken from the stem cell graft. The V gene is TRBV5-6, the J gene TRBJ2-3; no firm D call. CDR3 DNA: TGTGCCAGCAGCTTGGGGCAGGCAAACACAGATACGCAGTATTTT. Its translation is CASSLGQANTDTQYF.